The 26 T cell receptor beta chains below come from one sample, sequenced in a study of cytomegalovirus exposure and HLA in healthy donors (dated by TCRdb to 2017 to 2019). Libraries were made using the immunoSEQ multiplex PCR assay. The multiplex PCR relied on a mix of 60 forward primers for TCR Vbeta segments and 13 reverse primers for TCR Jbeta segments. TCRdb limited this immuneACCESS table to in-frame rearrangements with V and J called. A share of clones is missing; checked studies link under half to unresolved V genes, and the rest is unexplained. The sample has 150,000 to 200,000 clones on record, about 80% of them singletons. The top ten clones comprise 0.5% of the sample. The sequenced material came from PBMCs. These receptors originate from a woman aged 50 to 65 in good health and CMV-seronegative.

This clone was counted only a few times. CDR3 region: CASSSLTSGKSYEQYF. The CDR3 DNA reads as TGTGCCAGCAGCTCGCTGACTAGCGGGAAGTCCTACGAGCAGTACTTC. The genes are TRBV5-4 and TRBJ2-7, with 11 bases that match TRBD2. Germline values: CDR1 SGHNT, CDR2 YYREEE (reference sequence). The V gene end was trimmed by 3 bases and the J gene end by 1 base; junction bases not matched to a gene: 6. The CDR3 covers 16 residues.

The rearrangement links TRBV2 to TRBJ1-6; a weak D match, TRBD1 (6 bases). Germline CDR1 SNHLY, CDR2 FYNNEI. V shed 4 bases and J shed 8 bases, with 15 bases lying between them. The CDR3 runs 15 residues. Here the CDR3 reads CASSGYRAIDSPLHF. The CDR3 DNA is TGTGCCAGCAGTGGTTACAGGGCGATTGATTCACCCCTCCACTTT.

The chain couples TRBV7-7 to TRBJ2-2; 9 bases agree with TRBD1. The CDR3 consists of 19 residues. After removal of 4 bases from V and 0 bases from J, the junction contained 12 bases not matched to a gene. CDR1 SSHAT and CDR2 FNYEAQ come from the germline V gene (reference sequence). The chain's CDR3 is CASSSSTGTGNTNTGELFF. CDR3 nucleotides: TGTGCCAGCAGCTCATCGACCGGGACAGGGAATACGAACACCGGGGAGCTGTTTTTT.

V is TRBV20-1 and J is TRBJ2-7; tentatively, D is TRBD2 (6 bases). V lost 2 bases and J 6 bases, leaving 8 bases between the germline ends. Germline V CDR1 and CDR2: DFQATT, SNEGSKA (reference sequence). This CDR3 is 11 amino acids long. The CDR3 reads CSARLAAEQYF. The CDR3 DNA sequence: TGCAGTGCTAGATTAGCGGCCGAGCAGTACTTC.

The sample holds a few counts of this clone. The rearrangement links TRBV6-5 to TRBJ1-1; D is ambiguous. The CDR3 is 13 amino acids. V lost 6 bases, J lost 0 bases, and 8 bases lay in between. CDR1 is MNHEY and CDR2 is SVGAGI in the germline V gene. The CDR3 nucleotides read TGTGCCAGCAGCGCCGGGATGAACACTGAAGCTTTCTTT. Its translation is CASSAGMNTEAFF.

V usage is TRBV19 and J usage is TRBJ2-1; D uncertain. Deletions cut 3 bases from V and 5 bases from J, with 5 bases between. Germline V lookup: CDR1 LNHDA, CDR2 SQIVND (reference sequence). The length of the CDR3 is 12 residues. For the CDR3, the DNA is TGTGCCAGTAGTATGTTCGACAATGAGCAGTTCTTC. It yields the protein CASSMFDNEQFF.

The chain joins TRBV28 to TRBJ2-2; D perhaps matches TRBD1 (5 bases). CDR1 is MDHEN and CDR2 is SYDVKM in the germline V gene. V shed 2 bases and J shed 8 bases, with 12 bases lying between them. This CDR3 is built from 14 residues. CDR3 DNA: TGTGCCAGCAGTTTACCCAGGGTAGCTGGGGAGCTGTTTTTT. Its protein is CASSLPRVAGELFF.

Details on this clone: Other DNA sequences from this sample encode an identical CDR3 as well. The chain employs TRBV7-8 and TRBJ2-1; 7 bases line up with TRBD1. The V gene end was trimmed by 0 bases and the J gene end by 4 bases; junction bases not matched to a gene: 0. This CDR3 has 14 residues. Germline V gene sequence: CDR1 SGHVS, CDR2 FQNEAQ. The CDR3 nucleotides read TGTGCCAGCAGCTTAGCGGGACAGTACAATGAGCAGTTCTTC. Amino acid sequence: CASSLAGQYNEQFF.

The genes are TRBV7-8 and TRBJ2-5, with TRBD2 matching over 10 bases. This CDR3 has 15 residues. V shed 2 bases, J shed 3 bases, and the junction held 3 bases outside the gene matches. CDR1 is SGHVS and CDR2 is FQNEAQ in the germline V gene. As DNA, the CDR3 is TGTGCCAGCAGCTTACCCGGACTAGCGGAAGAGACCCAGTACTTC. Translated: CASSLPGLAEETQYF.

The V gene is TRBV5-8, the J gene TRBJ2-3; TRBD2 might be the D (6 bases). The germline V gene has CDR1 SGHTS and CDR2 YDEGEE. The germline V and J ends were trimmed by 4 bases and 0 bases, with 18 bases remaining between them. This CDR3 is built from 17 residues. In DNA form, the CDR3 reads TGTGCCAGCAGCCGGCCCCGCGGGGTGACTAGCACAGATACGCAGTATTTT. This translates into CASSRPRGVTSTDTQYF.

The table lists this clone with a few counts. The chain has TRBV27 and TRBJ2-7, with a weak D call TRBD1 (5 bases). In germline, CDR1 is MNHEY, CDR2 SMNVEV (reference sequence). This CDR3 has 14 amino acids. Trimming shortened V by 6 bases and J by 2 bases, and 14 bases separated the two germline ends. The CDR3 region is CASRFQGSPYEQYF. The CDR3 DNA sequence: TGTGCCAGCAGGTTTCAGGGAAGCCCCTACGAGCAGTACTTC.

Comments on this clone: Other DNA sequences of this sample code for an identical CDR3. This chain uses TRBV28 with TRBJ1-1; the D is unclear. This CDR3 region has 12 residues. Between the trimmed V and J ends, which lost 5 bases and 2 bases, there was a span of 6 bases. Germline V gene data show CDR1 as MDHEN and CDR2 as SYDVKM. This CDR3 reads CASSPFNTEAFF. The CDR3 nucleotides read TGTGCCAGCAGTCCTTTTAACACTGAAGCTTTCTTT.

The chain employs TRBV28 and TRBJ1-5; perhaps TRBD1 as D (6 bases). Germline CDR1 MDHEN, CDR2 SYDVKM. Trimming cost V 5 bases and J 1 base, with 15 bases left between them. CDR3 length: 16 residues. CDR3 sequence reads: CASSPNRVGSNQPQHF. DNA of the CDR3: TGTGCCAGCAGTCCAAACAGGGTCGGGAGCAATCAGCCCCAGCATTTT.

V usage is TRBV28 and J usage is TRBJ2-5; 7 bases line up with TRBD1. V dropped 4 bases and J dropped 2; count of bases not matched to a gene: 4. CDR3 length: 14 amino acids. The germline V gene has CDR1 MDHEN and CDR2 SYDVKM. The chain's CDR3 is CASSWTGPQETQYF. Written as DNA, the CDR3 is TGTGCCAGCAGTTGGACAGGCCCTCAAGAGACCCAGTACTTC.

The sample holds a few counts of this clone. The V gene is TRBV9, the J gene TRBJ2-3, with 7 bases lining up with TRBD1. From germline, CDR1 is SGDLS and CDR2 YYNGEE. This CDR3 comprises 16 residues. Trimming cost V 3 bases and J 3 bases; bases outside gene matches: 10. The CDR3 reads CASSGRDSEETDTQYF. The CDR3 bases are TGTGCCAGCAGCGGCCGGGACAGTGAGGAGACAGATACGCAGTATTTT.

The V gene is TRBV30, the J gene TRBJ1-6, with 7 bases lining up with TRBD1. V shed 4 bases and J 10 bases; nucleotides not matched to a gene: 4. Germline V gene data show CDR1 as GTSNPN and CDR2 as SVGIG (reference sequence). This CDR3 is 12 amino acids long. This CDR3 reads CAWIRGDSPLHF. CDR3 nucleotide sequence: TGTGCCTGGATCAGGGGGGACTCACCCCTCCACTTT.

The table lists this clone with a count of one. The rearrangement joins TRBV7-2 to TRBJ2-5; no clear D gene. The ends were cut back, 5 bases at V and 6 bases at J, with 13 bases in the middle. Germline lookup yields CDR1 SGHTA and CDR2 FQGNSA. The length of the CDR3 is 13 residues. The CDR3 loop reads CASSPVGPQTQYF. CDR3 DNA: TGTGCCAGCAGCCCCGTTGGGCCTCAGACCCAGTACTTC.

This chain links TRBV5-6 with TRBJ1-3; TRBD1 matches 7 bases. Germline V gene data show CDR1 as SGHDT and CDR2 as YYEEEE. V gave up 7 bases and J gave up 0 bases; unmatched junction bases: 13. The CDR3 totals 17 residues. The CDR3 region is CASSKPRGQTSGNTIYF. DNA of the CDR3: TGTGCCAGCTCCAAACCCAGGGGACAGACCTCTGGAAACACCATATATTTT.

The V and J genes are TRBV7-9 and TRBJ2-1, with D maybe TRBD2 (6 bases). This CDR3 contains 15 residues. CDR1 and CDR2 from the germline V gene are SEHNR and FQNEAQ (reference sequence). Trimming stripped 5 bases from V and 1 base from J, with 12 bases between. CDR3 in amino acids: CASSQAGASYNEQFF. CDR3 sequence (DNA): TGTGCCAGCAGCCAAGCGGGCGCATCCTACAATGAGCAGTTCTTC.

The genes are TRBV28 and TRBJ1-4; no clear D gene. CDR1 and CDR2 from the germline V gene are MDHEN and SYDVKM. The CDR3 is 14 residues long. Trimming removed 4 bases from V and 6 bases from J, with 12 bases in between. CDR3 amino acids: CASSSPVMDEKLFF. CDR3 nucleotides: TGTGCCAGCAGTTCCCCGGTGATGGATGAAAAACTGTTTTTT.

The rearrangement joins TRBV2 to TRBJ1-6, with TRBD1 identical over 7 bases. After removal of 2 bases from V and 10 bases from J, the junction contained 8 bases not matched to a gene. The CDR3 extends over 15 amino acids. Looked up from germline, CDR1 is SNHLY and CDR2 is FYNNEI. CDR3 loop: CASSEPVQGYSPLHF. The CDR3 DNA reads as TGTGCCAGCAGTGAACCAGTACAGGGGTACTCACCCCTCCACTTT.

The V gene is TRBV28, the J gene TRBJ2-7, with a weak D call TRBD1 (5 bases). There are 12 residues in the CDR3. Germline V gene data show CDR1 as MDHEN and CDR2 as SYDVKM. V shed 2 bases and J shed 9 bases, with 11 bases lying between them. The CDR3 reads CASSLIRARQYF. The CDR3 DNA reads TGTGCCAGCAGTTTAATCAGGGCGAGGCAGTACTTC. Based on the CDR3 plus reference TRBV28 and TRBJ2-7, the full variable domain is DVKVTQSSRYLVKRTGEKVFLECVQDMDHENMFWYRQDPGLGLRLIYFSYDVKMKEKGDIPEGYSVSREKKERFSLILESASTNQTSMYLCASSLIRARQYFGPGTRLTVT.

This clone was detected only once. The chain employs TRBV18 and TRBJ1-5; 8 bases align to TRBD1. This CDR3 has 14 amino acids. From germline, CDR1 is KGHSH and CDR2 LQKENI. The V and J ends lost 3 bases and 3 bases, in that order; junction bases with no gene match: 1. CDR3 nucleotides: TGTGCCAGCTCACCGGGACAGGCCAATCAGCCCCAGCATTTT. Its translation: CASSPGQANQPQHF. Full variable domain (outside the CDR3, taken from reference TRBV18 and TRBJ1-5): NAGVMQNPRHLVRRRGQEARLRCSPMKGHSHVYWYRQLPEEGLKFMVYLQKENIIDESGMPKERFSAEFPKEGPSILRIQQVVRGDSAAYFCASSPGQANQPQHFGDGTRLSIL.

The chain employs TRBV6-6 and TRBJ1-6; D remains unclear. Germline loops: CDR1 MNHNY, CDR2 SVGAGI (reference sequence). The V end was cut by 6 bases, the J end by 0 bases, with 12 bases between. This CDR3 region has 16 residues. CDR3 protein: CASRRVESSYNSPLHF. CDR3 DNA: TGTGCCAGCAGGAGGGTCGAGAGCTCCTATAATTCACCCCTCCACTTT.

V gene TRBV27 combines with J gene TRBJ1-1; D is possibly TRBD1 (6 bases). Germline-derived CDR1 and CDR2 are MNHEY and SMNVEV (reference sequence). There are 15 residues in the CDR3. Trimming took 2 bases from V and 0 from J, leaving 10 bases between them. The CDR3 bases are TGTGCCAGCAGTTTAGGGGCAGGGGTGAACACTGAAGCTTTCTTT. Translated, it gives CASSLGAGVNTEAFF.

The chain is built from TRBV27 and TRBJ1-3; weak D call: TRBD1 (6 bases). V was cut by 7 bases and J by 2 bases, with 12 bases left in between. The length of the CDR3 is 14 residues. Germline V gene data show CDR1 as MNHEY and CDR2 as SMNVEV (reference sequence). The CDR3 spells CASKGGLTGNTIYF. The CDR3 DNA follows: TGTGCCAGCAAGGGGGGGTTAACTGGAAACACCATATATTTT.